This entry lists 10 T cell receptor beta chains sequenced from one sample in a study of T cells after yellow fever vaccination. TCRdb redid the calling of the 5' RACE reads with MiXCR, one entry per CDR3 protein. Counted here are about 580,000 distinct CDR3 sequences, around 16% occurring once; the ten biggest clones make up 17%. The specimen was PBMCs, collected 5 days after the first yellow fever vaccination. The origin of the receptors is a young man who received the YFV17D yellow fever vaccine.

This clonotype was observed a few times. The chain links TRBV3-1 to TRBJ1-2, with D perhaps TRBD1 (5 bases). Trimming removed 0 bases from V and 7 bases from J, with 12 bases in between. This CDR3 region has 14 residues. The germline CDR1 and CDR2 sequences are LGHDT and YNNKEL (reference sequence). The CDR3 DNA sequence: TGTGCCAGCAGCCAAGATCTTCTGGGGCCTGGCTACACCTTC. Amino acids: CASSQDLLGPGYTF.

V usage is TRBV19 and J usage is TRBJ1-1; the D gene is possibly TRBD1 (6 bases). CDR3 size: 13 residues. V was shortened by 5 bases and J by 7 bases, with 14 bases between the two germline ends. Per germline, CDR1 LNHDA and CDR2 SQIVND (reference sequence). CDR3 sequence: CASSHGGAFEAFF. For the CDR3, the DNA is TGTGCCAGTAGTCACGGGGGGGCGTTTGAAGCTTTCTTT. Full variable domain (missing parts from reference TRBV19 and TRBJ1-1): DGGITQSPKYLFRKEGQNVTLSCEQNLNHDAMYWYRQDPGQGLRLIYYSQIVNDFQKGDIAEGYSVSREKKESFPLTVTSAQKNPTAFYLCASSHGGAFEAFFGQGTRLTVV.

The V and J genes are TRBV28 and TRBJ2-7; possibly TRBD1 for D (5 bases). In germline, CDR1 is MDHEN, CDR2 SYDVKM. Trimming left V 4 bases short and J 5 bases short, with 9 bases between. The CDR3 is made up of 12 amino acids. The CDR3, as DNA: TGTGCCAGCAGTTCCTACAGGCACGAGCAGTACGTC. Protein product: CASSSYRHEQYV.

The V call is TRBV4-3, the J call TRBJ2-4; D is tentatively TRBD1 or TRBD2 (5 bases each). CDR3 size: 14 residues. CDR1 and CDR2 from the germline V gene are LGHNA and YSLEER. V lost 0 bases to trimming and J lost 7 bases, with 10 bases between them. The CDR3, as DNA: TGCGCCAGCAGCCAAGATGGGGGAAGGAACATTCAGTACTTC. Amino acid sequence: CASSQDGGRNIQYF.

The rearrangement uses TRBV20-1 and TRBJ2-2; D not certain. Germline values: CDR1 DFQATT, CDR2 SNEGSKA (reference sequence). Trimming took off 3 bases at V and 3 bases at J, with 8 bases between the two ends. CDR3 length: 13 residues. DNA of the CDR3: TGCAGTGCTAGCGGACGATACACCGGGGAGCTGTTTTTT. It translates to CSASGRYTGELFF.

The genes are TRBV12-3 or TRBV12-4 and TRBJ2-7; a weak D match, TRBD2 (6 bases). The ends were cut back, 6 bases at V and 4 bases at J, with 19 bases in the middle. The CDR3 contains 15 residues. The CDR3 nucleotides are TGTGCCAGCAGCCCCTCGGGGGTCGGCTTTTACGAGCAGTACGTC. As protein: CASSPSGVGFYEQYV.

V usage is TRBV12-3 or TRBV12-4 and J usage is TRBJ1-1, with TRBD1 as a possible D gene (6 bases). The CDR3 loop spans 12 amino acids. Trimming pared 4 bases from V and 8 bases from J, leaving 11 bases between. This CDR3 reads CASSSEQGEAFF. CDR3 DNA: TGTGCCAGCAGTTCTGAACAGGGAGAAGCTTTCTTT.

This clonotype has at least ten counts. The chain recombines TRBV7-2 with TRBJ2-3; either TRBD1 or TRBD2 may supply D (6 bases each). The germline gives CDR1 SGHTA, CDR2 FQGNSA. The CDR3 totals 14 residues. Trimming cost V 2 bases and J 6 bases, with 12 bases left between them. The CDR3, as DNA: TGTGCCAGCAGCTTAACGTTCGGGGGCGATACGCAGTATTTT. Protein sequence: CASSLTFGGDTQYF.

The chain couples TRBV12-3 or TRBV12-4 to TRBJ1-1; D gene unclear. V was clipped by 5 bases and J by 5 bases, with 9 bases between them. The CDR3 contains 12 residues. The CDR3, as DNA: TGTGCCAGCAGTCCCTTAATTACTGAAGCTTTCTTT. As protein: CASSPLITEAFF.

This clonotype came up a few times. This chain connects TRBV3-1 to TRBJ1-5; tentative D call: TRBD1 (5 bases). The V gene lost 4 bases and the J gene lost 7 bases, with 14 bases spanning the gap. The CDR3 is 14 residues long. Germline-derived CDR1 and CDR2 are LGHDT and YNNKEL (reference sequence). CDR3 sequence reads: CASSPGTLGQPQHF. The CDR3 DNA reads as TGTGCCAGCAGCCCCGGGACCCTGGGGCAGCCCCAGCATTTT.